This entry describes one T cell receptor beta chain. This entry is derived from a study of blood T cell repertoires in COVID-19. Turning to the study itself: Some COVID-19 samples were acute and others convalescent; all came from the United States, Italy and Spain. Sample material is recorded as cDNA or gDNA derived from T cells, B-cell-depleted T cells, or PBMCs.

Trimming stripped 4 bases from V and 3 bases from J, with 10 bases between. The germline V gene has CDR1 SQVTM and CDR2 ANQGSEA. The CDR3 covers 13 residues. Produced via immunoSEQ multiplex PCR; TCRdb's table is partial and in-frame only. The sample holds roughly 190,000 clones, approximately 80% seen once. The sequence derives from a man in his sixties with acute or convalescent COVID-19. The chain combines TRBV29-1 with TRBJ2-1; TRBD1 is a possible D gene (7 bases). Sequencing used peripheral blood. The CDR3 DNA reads TGCAGCGTTGGGAGGGACAGCTACAATGAGCAGTTCTTC. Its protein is CSVGRDSYNEQFF.